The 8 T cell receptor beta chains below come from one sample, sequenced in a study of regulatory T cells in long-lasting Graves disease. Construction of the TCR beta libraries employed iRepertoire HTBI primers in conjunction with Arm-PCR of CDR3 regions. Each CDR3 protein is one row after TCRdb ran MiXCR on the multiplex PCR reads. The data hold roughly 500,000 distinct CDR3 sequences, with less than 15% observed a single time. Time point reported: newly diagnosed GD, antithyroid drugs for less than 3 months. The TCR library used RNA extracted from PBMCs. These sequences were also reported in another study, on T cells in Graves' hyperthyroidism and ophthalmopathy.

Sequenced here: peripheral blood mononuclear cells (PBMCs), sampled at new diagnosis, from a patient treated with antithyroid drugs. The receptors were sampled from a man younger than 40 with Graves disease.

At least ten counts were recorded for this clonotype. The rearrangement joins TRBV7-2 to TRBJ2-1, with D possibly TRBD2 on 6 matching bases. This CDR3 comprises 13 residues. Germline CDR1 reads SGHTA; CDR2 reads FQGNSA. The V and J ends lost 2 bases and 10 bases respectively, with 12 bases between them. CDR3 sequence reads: CASSLLAGWEQFF. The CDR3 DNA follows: TGTGCCAGCAGCTTATTGGCGGGATGGGAGCAGTTCTTC.

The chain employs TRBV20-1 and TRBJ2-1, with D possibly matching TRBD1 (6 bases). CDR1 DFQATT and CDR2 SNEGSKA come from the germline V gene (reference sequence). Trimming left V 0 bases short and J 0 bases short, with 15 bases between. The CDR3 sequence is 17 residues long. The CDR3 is CSARDPRGRSSYNEQFF. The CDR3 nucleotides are TGCAGTGCTAGAGATCCCAGGGGACGGTCCTCCTACAATGAGCAGTTCTTC.

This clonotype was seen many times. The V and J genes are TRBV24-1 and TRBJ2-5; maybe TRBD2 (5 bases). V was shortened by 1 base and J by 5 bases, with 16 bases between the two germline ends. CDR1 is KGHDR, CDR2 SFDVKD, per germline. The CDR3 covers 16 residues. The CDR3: CATSDFAAEAGETQYF. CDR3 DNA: TGTGCCACCAGTGATTTCGCGGCGGAGGCTGGGGAGACCCAGTACTTC.

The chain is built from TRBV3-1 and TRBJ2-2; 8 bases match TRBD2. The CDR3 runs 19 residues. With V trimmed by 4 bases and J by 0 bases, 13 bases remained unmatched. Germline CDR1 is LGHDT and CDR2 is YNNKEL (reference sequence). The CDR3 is CASSPPSRLAGTNTGELFF. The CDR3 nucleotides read TGTGCCAGCAGCCCGCCTTCCCGGCTAGCGGGCACGAACACCGGGGAGCTGTTTTTT.

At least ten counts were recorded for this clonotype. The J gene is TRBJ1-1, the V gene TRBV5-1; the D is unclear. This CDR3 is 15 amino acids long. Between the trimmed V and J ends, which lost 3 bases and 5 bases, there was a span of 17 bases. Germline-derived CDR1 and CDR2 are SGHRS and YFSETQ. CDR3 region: CASSSPSGRTTEAFF. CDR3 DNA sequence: TGCGCCAGCAGCTCCCCGTCAGGCAGGACTACTGAAGCTTTCTTT.

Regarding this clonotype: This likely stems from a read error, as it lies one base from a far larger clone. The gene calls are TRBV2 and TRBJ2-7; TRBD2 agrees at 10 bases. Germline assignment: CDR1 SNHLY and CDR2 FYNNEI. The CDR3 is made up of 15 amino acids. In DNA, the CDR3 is TGTGCCAACAGTTCATCAGCGGGAGGGCTATTGGAGCAGTACTTC. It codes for CANSSSAGGLLEQYF.

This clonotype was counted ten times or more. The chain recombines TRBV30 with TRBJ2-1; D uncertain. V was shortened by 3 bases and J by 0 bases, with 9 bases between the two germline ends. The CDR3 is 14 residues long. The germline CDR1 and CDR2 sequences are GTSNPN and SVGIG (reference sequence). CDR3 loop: CAWRPVASYNEQFF. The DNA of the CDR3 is TGTGCCTGGAGGCCAGTAGCCTCCTACAATGAGCAGTTCTTC.

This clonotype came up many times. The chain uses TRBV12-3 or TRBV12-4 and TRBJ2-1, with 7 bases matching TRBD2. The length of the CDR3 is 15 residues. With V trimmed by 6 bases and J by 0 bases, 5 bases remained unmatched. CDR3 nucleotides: TGTGCCAGCAGGGAGCGCGGGAGCTCCTACAATGAGCAGTTCTTC. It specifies CASRERGSSYNEQFF.